A selection of T cell receptor beta chains follows, all from one sample in a study of CD8 T cells in Susac syndrome. TCRdb processed the immunoSEQ multiplex PCR reads anew with MiXCR; each CDR3 protein has one entry. The profile shows around 170,000 distinct CDR3 sequences, around 95% of them singletons. Sequenced input: CD4+ T cells from PBMCs. Every receptor here comes from a human donor with Susac syndrome. Both conserved end residues are part of each CDR3. Each record gives: CDR3 DNA, CDR3 protein, J gene, D gene, V gene. The D gene is left open where the match is weak.

cdr3_nt: TGCGCCAGCAGCCAATATGGAGCGGGGGGGCTCGGTAAAAACATTCAGTACTTC; cdr3_aa: CASSQYGAGGLGKNIQYF; j_call: TRBJ2-4; d_call: TRBD2; v_call: TRBV4-3
cdr3_nt: TGCAGCGTTTCGGGGGGATCACTCGGAAACACCATATATTTT; cdr3_aa: CSVSGGSLGNTIYF; j_call: TRBJ1-3; d_call: -; v_call: TRBV29-1
cdr3_nt: TGTGCCTGGAGCGCCGAGGGGCGCAGCTACTACGAGCAGTACTTC; cdr3_aa: CAWSAEGRSYYEQYF; j_call: TRBJ2-7; d_call: -; v_call: TRBV30
cdr3_nt: TGCGCCAGCAGCTTGGATGGAAACACCATATATTTT; cdr3_aa: CASSLDGNTIYF; j_call: TRBJ1-3; d_call: -; v_call: TRBV5-1
cdr3_nt: TGCGCCAGCAGGGGACAGGGAACCTCGGGTGGCTACACCTTC; cdr3_aa: CASRGQGTSGGYTF; j_call: TRBJ1-2; d_call: TRBD1; v_call: TRBV4-3
cdr3_nt: TGTGCCAGCAGCCCGCAGGTGGTTTCTACGCAGTATTTT; cdr3_aa: CASSPQVVSTQYF; j_call: TRBJ2-3; d_call: -; v_call: TRBV7-9
cdr3_nt: TGTGCCAGCAGCGGGGGATCCGGGACTAGGCCCGAGCAGTACTTC; cdr3_aa: CASSGGSGTRPEQYF; j_call: TRBJ2-7; d_call: TRBD2; v_call: TRBV9
cdr3_nt: TGTGCCAGCAGTTTAGTCGGACCCCGGGGGGAGACCCAGTACTTC; cdr3_aa: CASSLVGPRGETQYF; j_call: TRBJ2-5; d_call: -; v_call: TRBV28
cdr3_nt: TGTGCCAGCAGTGTGATCTCTGGAAACACCATATATTTT; cdr3_aa: CASSVISGNTIYF; j_call: TRBJ1-3; d_call: -; v_call: TRBV12-3/TRBV12-4
cdr3_nt: TGCAGCGTTACACCCTCGGTTTTGTTTGAACAGTTCTTC; cdr3_aa: CSVTPSVLFEQFF; j_call: TRBJ2-1; d_call: -; v_call: TRBV29-1
cdr3_nt: TGTGCCAGCCATCTCTGGGACAGGGATACTGAAGCTTTCTTT; cdr3_aa: CASHLWDRDTEAFF; j_call: TRBJ1-1; d_call: TRBD1; v_call: TRBV6-1
cdr3_nt: TGTGCCAGCGGCCAGGACAGGGTTTCAGAGCAGTACTTC; cdr3_aa: CASGQDRVSEQYF; j_call: TRBJ2-7; d_call: TRBD1; v_call: TRBV6-5
cdr3_nt: TGCAGCGTTGAAAGAAGGGTTTTCGGGTCTTCCCTAAGAGAGACCCAGTACTTC; cdr3_aa: CSVERRVFGSSLRETQYF; j_call: TRBJ2-5; d_call: -; v_call: TRBV29-1
cdr3_nt: TGCGCCAGCAGCCTGGGGACAGGAGAAAAAGCTTTCTTT; cdr3_aa: CASSLGTGEKAFF; j_call: TRBJ1-1; d_call: TRBD1; v_call: TRBV5-1
cdr3_nt: TGCAGTGCTAGACCTACCTCTCCAAGGAACACTGAAGCTTTCTTT; cdr3_aa: CSARPTSPRNTEAFF; j_call: TRBJ1-1; d_call: -; v_call: TRBV20-1
cdr3_nt: TGCAGCGTTACAGACAGGGGCTATGGCTACACCTTC; cdr3_aa: CSVTDRGYGYTF; j_call: TRBJ1-2; d_call: TRBD1; v_call: TRBV29-1
cdr3_nt: TGTGCCAGTAGTTTGGGCGATCGCACAGATACGCAGTATTTT; cdr3_aa: CASSLGDRTDTQYF; j_call: TRBJ2-3; d_call: -; v_call: TRBV19